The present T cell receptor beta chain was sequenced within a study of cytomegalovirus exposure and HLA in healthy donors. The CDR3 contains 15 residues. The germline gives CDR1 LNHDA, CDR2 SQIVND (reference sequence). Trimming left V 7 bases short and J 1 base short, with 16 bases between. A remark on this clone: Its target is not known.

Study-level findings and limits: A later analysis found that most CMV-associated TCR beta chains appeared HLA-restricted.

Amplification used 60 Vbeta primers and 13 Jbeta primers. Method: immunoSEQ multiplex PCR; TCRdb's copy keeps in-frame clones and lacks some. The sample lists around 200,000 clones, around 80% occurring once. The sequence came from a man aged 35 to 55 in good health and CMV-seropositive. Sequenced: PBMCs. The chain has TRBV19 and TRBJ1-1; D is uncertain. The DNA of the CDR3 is TGTGCCAGTAATCCCGTCGCGGCCTCGAACACTGAAGCTTTCTTT. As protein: CASNPVAASNTEAFF.